This entry features one TCR beta chain sequence. No antigen is known for it. No much larger clonotype is one base removed from it; base qualities were not supplied. The ophthalmopathy patients had moderately to severely active disease, with a Clinical Activity Score of 3 or higher, a NOSPECS grade of 4 or higher, and a disease duration of less than 3 months. Anyone with other autoimmune diseases, uncontrolled infections, pregnancy or lactation was excluded from the study. Diagnosis relied on clinical symptoms, serum thyroxine, TRAb, thyroid ultrasound and orbital computed tomography. PBMCs were isolated from 8 to 10 ml of fresh peripheral blood by Ficoll-Paque density gradient centrifugation. Total RNA was extracted with Trizol reagent and quality-checked on an Agilent 2100 Bioanalyzer. The data stem from a study of Graves' ophthalmopathy and Graves' hyperthyroidism (dated by TCRdb to the late 2010s). The study in broad terms: Peripheral blood samples were taken at the time of initial diagnosis, before any treatment was given. In total, 135 blood samples were TCR-sequenced: 40 to 45 ophthalmopathy, some 75 hyperthyroidism and approximately 17 hyperthyroidism-to-ophthalmopathy patients. To explore V-J signatures distinguishing ophthalmopathy from hyperthyroidism, a discovery set of some 100 patients (fewer than 45 ophthalmopathy, 57 stable hyperthyroidism) was enrolled. In roughly 6 hyperthyroidism patients, the T-cell repertoires found in thyroid tissue were compared with those found in blood. Following sampling, methimazole starting at 30 mg daily was administered to hyperthyroidism patients, and high-dose intravenous methylprednisolone was administered to ophthalmopathy patients. An independent validation cohort comprised around 19 hyperthyroidism patients and some 16 patients who later progressed from hyperthyroidism to ophthalmopathy. TCR beta repertoire signatures were used to distinguish Graves' ophthalmopathy from Graves' hyperthyroidism and to predict progression to ophthalmopathy.

The paper as a whole reports these results and caveats: Ophthalmopathy was separated from stable hyperthyroidism by the 13-signature model with roughly 88% sensitivity and 81.08% specificity in cross-validation and with 80%/75% in the test set. Among expanded thyroid clonotypes with frequency above 0.001, most also showed up in blood, which suggests that blood repertoires may reflect the thyroid immune response. In validation, the model predicted ophthalmopathy progression with about 70% sensitivity and approximately 72% specificity; about a dozen predicted patients were CT-confirmed with GO in a median of around 6.5 months. No statistical method was used to predetermine the sample size, and group allocation was not hidden from the investigators.

The CDR3, from cysteine to phenylalanine, totals 13 residues. Only CDR3 DNA remains: 39 bases, in frame from the first base. V gives up 1 base and J gives up 4 bases, and the segment between their germline ends measures 10 bases. CDR1 DFQATT and CDR2 SNEGSKA were looked up in the germline V gene (reference sequence). TCR beta CDR3 regions were amplified from RNA transcripts for repertoire sequencing. The first round of RT-PCR was done with HTBI primers and the Qiagen OneStep RT-PCR kit, and was followed by a second round of multiplex PCR, then size selection and purification. The libraries underwent paired-end sequencing with 100 bp reads on an Illumina HiSeq2000. The paper's processing steps were these. SOAPnuke was used to process the reads, removing any read that contained adapters or uncalled bases, had a mean Phred below 15, or lacked an exact match to the constant primer or identifier. COPE v1.2.5 was used to merge high-quality paired reads. Each unique nucleotide sequence was treated as a clonotype, and MiTCR v1.1 was used to align the clonotypes to the IMGT TRB V, D and J references. The analysis was limited to V-J combinations with a frequency above 0.0001, which together covered 98% to 99.2% of repertoires. A TCR clonal expansion and chaos score per V-J combination was defined as the ratio of F50 clonal expansion to chaos observed in the TCRdist matrix. Welch's t-statistics and random forest were used to narrow the features down to more than 10 V-J combinations, which were then fed into a naive Bayes classifier. Thyroid-blood repertoire similarity was quantified with the Morisita-Horn index. Through fastp at Q25 and MiXCR, TCRdb rebuilt clones from the public reads, retaining in-frame beta chains. Merged by CDR3 protein, the rows form single entries marked with the most common genes and DNA. TCRdb, not the original authors, processed these V and J calls. This sample is represented by approximately 700,000 distinct CDR3 sequences; 40% of them were singletons. The ten largest clones represent 40% to 45% of the sample.

The chain uses TRBV20-1 and TRBJ2-5; the D gene is perhaps TRBD2, on 6 matching bases. The sequenced sample was peripheral blood. The source of this sequence is an adult man with Graves' ophthalmopathy. The CDR3: CSARGLVPETQYF. The sequence in DNA is TGCAGTGCTAGAGGACTAGTACCAGAGACCCAGTACTTC.